This T cell receptor beta chain is drawn from a study of radiation and T cells in renal cell carcinoma. Germline-derived CDR1 and CDR2 are SGHTA and FQGNSA. This CDR3 has 14 amino acids. The V segment lost 5 bases and the J segment 8 bases; nucleotides outside the gene matches: 5. Time point defined: baseline pretreatment blood. The treatment was: 15 Gy SBRT to primary tumor, nephrectomy 4 weeks later. This renal cell carcinoma was of the clear cell type. Clones were sequenced by immunoSEQ multiplex PCR, and TCRdb holds only the in-frame ones, with some missing. The table lists approximately 150,000 clones, over 80% of them singletons. Concerning this clone: Its target is not known.

Study conclusions and caveats: Pretreatment tumor biopsies were lacking, so baseline clonotypes are unknown.

The material sequenced was blood, taken from a patient whose treatment included radiotherapy and nephrectomy. The chain links TRBV7-2 to TRBJ1-4; 10 bases agree with TRBD1. The sequence was collected from a woman aged 50 to 60 with renal cell carcinoma. The CDR3 region is CASSPGTGEEKLFF. DNA of the CDR3: TGTGCCAGCAGCCCGGGGACAGGGGAAGAAAAACTGTTTTTT.